Following are 16 T cell receptor beta chains from one sample sequenced in a study of graft-versus-host responses after intestinal transplantation. Their specific antigens are unknown. Using immunoSEQ multiplex PCR, the repertoire was profiled, and TCRdb retains in-frame clones only, with some absent. The sample holds tens of thousands of clones; about 94% are singletons and the top ten take 0.15% to 0.2%. The sequenced sample was unstimulated CD4+ T cells sorted from spleen or lymph node cells, obtained before transplant. The receptors were sampled from a human donor who was the organ donor for an intestinal transplant.

The chain links TRBV4-3 to TRBJ1-5; tentative D call: TRBD1 (5 bases). The CDR3 has 16 amino acids. Germline CDR1 reads LGHNA; CDR2 reads YSLEER. Trimming pared 1 base from V and 6 bases from J, leaving 16 bases between. The CDR3 spells CASSQATGTAGQPQHF. As DNA, the CDR3 is TGCGCCAGCAGCCAAGCAACGGGGACTGCCGGTCAGCCCCAGCATTTT.

The chain employs TRBV4-1 and TRBJ2-3; the D gene is possibly TRBD1 (5 bases). Germline CDR1 reads MGHRA; CDR2 reads YSYEKL. Trimming pared 0 bases from V and 1 base from J, leaving 8 bases between. This CDR3 is 15 amino acids long. The CDR3 region has the DNA TGCGCCAGCAGCCAAGAGGGGCCGGGCACAGATACGCAGTATTTT. Protein sequence: CASSQEGPGTDTQYF.

The CDR3 DNA sequence: TGCGCCAGCAGCTTGGGCAGGGGGTCGACCGGGGAGCTGTTTTTT. This codes for CASSLGRGSTGELFF. V usage is TRBV5-1 and J usage is TRBJ2-2; 7 bases agree with TRBD1. The CDR3 is made up of 15 amino acids. Per the germline V gene, CDR1 is SGHRS and CDR2 is YFSETQ. V shed 0 bases, J shed 5 bases, and the junction held 4 bases outside the gene matches.

The chain employs TRBV7-9 and TRBJ2-2, with 11 bases lining up with TRBD1. J gave up 0 bases and V 2 bases, and 2 bases lay outside the gene matches. Germline CDR1 and CDR2: SEHNR and FQNEAQ (reference sequence). CDR3 length equals 17 residues. The CDR3 DNA reads TGTGCCAGCAGCTTAAGGACAGGGGGCCCGAACACCGGGGAGCTGTTTTTT. Its protein product is CASSLRTGGPNTGELFF.

The chain employs TRBV5-1 and TRBJ2-3, with TRBD2 matching 13 bases. J lost 3 bases, V lost 2 bases, and 6 bases had no gene match. The CDR3 totals 17 residues. Germline CDR1 is SGHRS and CDR2 is YFSETQ. CDR3 protein: CASSFGLAGVVTDTQYF. The CDR3 DNA reads as TGCGCCAGCAGCTTCGGACTAGCGGGGGTGGTTACAGATACGCAGTATTTT.

This chain links TRBV19 with TRBJ2-2; 9 positions match TRBD1. V lost 7 bases, J lost 4 bases, and 7 bases stayed unmatched. Per germline, CDR1 LNHDA and CDR2 SQIVND (reference sequence). The length of the CDR3 is 15 residues. The DNA of the CDR3 is TGTGCCAGTACCTGGGACAGGGTTGGCACCGGGGAGCTGTTTTTT. Its translation is CASTWDRVGTGELFF.

CDR3 amino acids: CASSLEGTSPTTQYF. DNA of the CDR3: TGTGCCAGCAGCTTAGAAGGGACTAGCCCGACTACGCAGTATTTT. The J gene is TRBJ2-3, the V gene TRBV7-3, with 9 bases matching TRBD2. CDR1 and CDR2 (germline): SGHTA, FQGTGA. This CDR3 region has 15 residues. Germline trimming cut 2 bases from V and 8 bases from J; bases unmatched to any gene: 8.

The rearrangement uses TRBV18 and TRBJ2-1, with D perhaps assigned TRBD1 or TRBD2 (5 bases each). CDR3 length: 13 amino acids. The germline gives CDR1 KGHSH, CDR2 LQKENI. Trimming took off 3 bases at V and 2 bases at J, with 5 bases between the two ends. The CDR3 DNA follows: TGTGCCAGCTCACCGGGGGCCTACAATGAGCAGTTCTTC. Its protein product is CASSPGAYNEQFF.

The J gene is TRBJ2-5, the V gene TRBV5-1, with D perhaps given as TRBD1 or TRBD2 (5 bases each). The tail of the sequence fits TRBJ2-7 better, so the J call may be wrong. Germline V gene sequence: CDR1 SGHRS, CDR2 YFSETQ. This CDR3 comprises 16 residues. The CDR3 DNA reads as TGCGCCAGCACCCCCTGGGGCGCAGGGAGCTCCTACGAGCAGTACTTC. Residues: CASTPWGAGSSYEQYF.

CDR3 region: CASSLDVRYGYTF. The DNA of the CDR3 is TGCGCCAGCAGCTTGGACGTCAGGTATGGCTACACCTTC. The chain carries TRBV5-1 and TRBJ1-2, with D unresolved. Germline assignment: CDR1 SGHRS and CDR2 YFSETQ. CDR3 length equals 13 residues. V lost 0 bases and J lost 5, with 8 bases in between.

The genes are TRBV5-4 and TRBJ1-6; D call uncertain. Germline CDR1 SGHNT, CDR2 YYREEE (reference sequence). V lost 4 bases, J lost 7 bases, and 6 bases lay in between. This CDR3 comprises 12 residues. CDR3 protein: CASSPRNSPLHF. CDR3 sequence (DNA): TGTGCCAGCAGCCCTCGGAATTCACCCCTCCACTTT.

The V call is TRBV6-5, the J call TRBJ1-3; D possibly corresponds to TRBD1 (5 bases). Germline-derived CDR1 and CDR2 are MNHEY and SVGAGI. This CDR3 region has 14 residues. The germline V and J ends were trimmed by 6 bases and 0 bases, with 9 bases remaining between them. This CDR3 reads CASRTALSGNTIYF. The CDR3 DNA reads TGTGCCAGCAGGACAGCGCTCTCTGGAAACACCATATATTTT.

The chain carries TRBV2 and TRBJ2-2; 7 bases are shared with TRBD1. Germline V gene data show CDR1 as SNHLY and CDR2 as FYNNEI. The CDR3 sequence is 15 residues long. Trimming removed 4 bases from V and 4 bases from J; junction bases left unmatched: 6. CDR3 in DNA: TGTGCCAGCAGTGGTCTGACAGGGACCACCGGGGAGCTGTTTTTT. It specifies CASSGLTGTTGELFF.

The chain couples TRBV6-6 to TRBJ1-4; D uncertain. The CDR3 loop spans 13 amino acids. Germline lookup yields CDR1 MNHNY and CDR2 SVGAGI (reference sequence). Deletions cut 4 bases from V and 0 bases from J, with 3 bases between. This chain's CDR3 is CASSFPTNEKLFF. For the CDR3, the DNA is TGTGCCAGCAGTTTCCCAACTAATGAAAAACTGTTTTTT.

The V gene is TRBV15, the J gene TRBJ1-2; D not resolved. CDR3 length: 15 amino acids. Germline CDR1 is LNHNV and CDR2 is YYDKDF (reference sequence). V was clipped by 5 bases and J by 4 bases, with 17 bases between them. The CDR3 protein is CATSFSGLGTYGYTF. In DNA form, the CDR3 reads TGTGCCACCAGCTTTTCTGGGCTGGGAACCTATGGCTACACCTTC.

A remark on this clone: This is likely a read error, given that the CDR3 carries no conserved phenylalanine or tryptophan at its end. The DNA is omitted, as the CDR3 cannot be located on it reliably, and the CDR3 follows TCRdb's listing. V usage is TRBV18 and J usage is TRBJ2-7; the D call of TRBD1 is as the table states it, not checked on the DNA. Per germline, CDR1 KGHSH and CDR2 LQKENI. The CDR3 totals 11 residues, both ends included. The CDR3 here is CASSPPQAGPY.